The 9 T cell receptor beta chains presented below share a single source sample, sequenced in a study of T-cell reconstitution after alpha-beta-depleted transplantation in children. The TCRbeta library incorporated unique molecular identifiers. TCRdb re-called the PCR reads through MiXCR, storing one row per CDR3 protein. The sample contains a few hundred thousand distinct CDR3 sequences, about 12% of which appear only once. The material sequenced was PBMCs from the stem cell graft donor, taken from the stem cell graft. The receptors here all came from a human donor who donated a stem cell graft to a child with combined immunodeficiency.

The chain carries TRBV7-3 and TRBJ1-3; D may be TRBD1 (5 bases). CDR3 length: 15 residues. V dropped 2 bases and J dropped 4 bases, with 12 bases sitting between them. Germline V gives CDR1 SGHTA, CDR2 FQGTGA. The CDR3, as DNA: TGTGCCAGCAGCTTAGGGCCAGGGCAAGGAAACACCATATATTTT. Protein: CASSLGPGQGNTIYF.

This chain links TRBV7-9 with TRBJ1-2, with D uncertain. CDR1 SEHNR and CDR2 FQNEAQ come from the germline V gene (reference sequence). CDR3 length equals 15 residues. Deletions cut 2 bases from V and 4 bases from J, with 14 bases between. CDR3 residues: CASSLMTSTGYGYTF. DNA for the CDR3: TGTGCCAGCAGCTTAATGACATCCACGGGCTATGGCTACACCTTC.

This clonotype was observed at least ten times. The CDR3 is CATSPGVEQFF. The DNA of the CDR3 is TGTGCCACCTCACCCGGGGTCGAGCAGTTCTTC. V is TRBV24-1 and J is TRBJ2-1, with D maybe TRBD2 (5 bases). This CDR3 region has 11 residues. Germline assignment: CDR1 KGHDR and CDR2 SFDVKD. V was cut by 9 bases and J by 10 bases, with 12 bases left in between.

The chain joins TRBV4-3 to TRBJ2-3, with D uncertain. Trimming cost V 0 bases and J 0 bases, with 10 bases left between them. Germline V lookup: CDR1 LGHNA, CDR2 YSLEER. This CDR3 is 16 amino acids long. The CDR3 DNA sequence: TGCGCCAGCAGCCAAGAGAGCGTTACTAGCACAGATACGCAGTATTTT. Its protein is CASSQESVTSTDTQYF.

The chain carries TRBV6-5 and TRBJ2-3; D may be TRBD2 (7 bases). Trimming pared 2 bases from V and 5 bases from J, leaving 14 bases between. Germline V gives CDR1 MNHEY, CDR2 SVGAGI. This CDR3 comprises 15 residues. CDR3 in amino acids: CASSYIGGGEDTQYF. CDR3 nucleotides: TGTGCCAGCAGTTACATAGGGGGGGGGGAAGATACGCAGTATTTT.

This clonotype was picked up many times. The chain recombines TRBV27 with TRBJ1-5; D remains ambiguous. CDR1 is MNHEY and CDR2 is SMNVEV in the germline V gene (reference sequence). V lost 6 bases, J lost 5 bases, and 11 bases lay in between. The CDR3 is 13 residues long. The CDR3 DNA reads as TGTGCCAGCAGCCATGGACCTGATCAGCCCCAGCATTTT. Its translation is CASSHGPDQPQHF.

In its sample, this clonotype was seen many times. The gene calls are TRBV9 and TRBJ2-2; a possible D gene is TRBD2 (5 bases). Germline CDR1 reads SGDLS; CDR2 reads YYNGEE. V was shortened by 3 bases and J by 4 bases, with 10 bases between the two germline ends. CDR3 length: 14 amino acids. This CDR3 reads CASSGTGITGELFF. CDR3 bases: TGTGCCAGCAGCGGGACCGGGATCACCGGGGAGCTGTTTTTT.

The chain employs TRBV25-1 and TRBJ2-5, with a weak D call TRBD2 (7 bases). CDR1 and CDR2 (germline): MGHDK, SYGVNS. Trimming left V 8 bases short and J 5 bases short, with 21 bases between. The CDR3 has 15 amino acids. The CDR3 DNA sequence: TGTGCCAGCGGGTTCCTCTTCAGGGGAGGGGAGACCCAGTACTTC. Translation: CASGFLFRGGETQYF. The full variable domain, in which reference TRBV25-1 and TRBJ2-5 provide the parts outside the CDR3, is EADIYQTPRYLVIGTGKKITLECSQTMGHDKMYWYQQDPGMELHLIHYSYGVNSTEKGDLSSESTVSRIRTEHFPLTLESARPSHTSQYLCASGFLFRGGETQYFGPGTRLLVL.

The table lists this clonotype with a few counts. The V and J genes are TRBV3-1 and TRBJ2-1, with D uncertain. Germline V lookup: CDR1 LGHDT, CDR2 YNNKEL (reference sequence). V lost 1 base and J lost 5, with 9 bases in between. This CDR3 has 14 residues. The CDR3 DNA sequence: TGTGCCAGCAGCCAAGTCTCCAGAGACAATGAGCAGTTCTTC. Encoded protein: CASSQVSRDNEQFF.